These 25 T cell receptor beta chains originate from one sample sequenced in a study of cytomegalovirus exposure and HLA in healthy donors. The PCR employed 60 Vbeta primers together with 13 Jbeta primers. Here immunoSEQ multiplex PCR was the method, and the copy in TCRdb shows in-frame clones only, minus some. The specimen's table records some 75,000 clones. The sample consisted of PBMCs. Receptor source: a boy aged 5 to 17 in good health and CMV-seronegative.

This chain joins TRBV30 and TRBJ2-7; perhaps TRBD2 as D (5 bases). CDR1 is GTSNPN, CDR2 SVGIG, per germline (reference sequence). The V end was cut by 3 bases, the J end by 6 bases, with 15 bases between. The CDR3 has 13 amino acids. The chain's CDR3 is CAWSVIYAGEQYF. Written as DNA, the CDR3 is TGTGCCTGGAGCGTAATCTACGCGGGCGAGCAGTACTTC.

This chain links TRBV4-2 with TRBJ2-1, with 11 bases lining up with TRBD2. CDR3 size: 20 residues. Germline V gene lookup returns CDR1 LGHNA and CDR2 YNFKEQ. The V segment lost 1 base and the J segment 7 bases; nucleotides outside the gene matches: 18. The CDR3 protein is CASSQALTRHSGRAGNEQFF. The DNA of the CDR3 is TGTGCCAGCAGCCAAGCACTAACACGGCATAGCGGGAGGGCCGGGAATGAGCAGTTCTTC.

J is TRBJ2-7 and V is TRBV4-3; 13 bases align to TRBD2. J lost 1 base, V lost 4 bases, and 1 base had no gene match. The CDR3 extends over 15 amino acids. Per the germline V gene, CDR1 is LGHNA and CDR2 is YSLEER. Here the CDR3 reads CASSPGLAGSYEQYF. The CDR3 region has the DNA TGCGCCAGCAGCCCGGGACTAGCGGGATCCTACGAGCAGTACTTC.

This rearrangement joins TRBV11-2 to TRBJ2-5; TRBD2 is a possible D gene (7 bases). CDR3 length: 17 amino acids. CDR1 and CDR2 (germline): SGHAT, FQNNGV. The V gene lost 3 bases and the J gene lost 2 bases, with 19 bases spanning the gap. The CDR3: CASSFSGGSGQQETQYF. The CDR3, as DNA: TGTGCCAGCAGCTTTTCCGGGGGGAGTGGACAGCAAGAGACCCAGTACTTC.

This chain connects TRBV30 to TRBJ1-6; TRBD1 might be the D (5 bases). The CDR3 contains 15 residues. Germline CDR1 and CDR2: GTSNPN and SVGIG (reference sequence). V was trimmed by 3 bases and J by 7 bases, leaving 16 bases between them. CDR3 in amino acids: CAWSTPGLQNSPLHF. CDR3 nucleotides: TGTGCCTGGAGCACCCCAGGGTTACAAAATTCACCCCTCCACTTT.

The chain combines TRBV18 with TRBJ1-1; TRBD1 matches at 8 bases. Germline V lookup: CDR1 KGHSH, CDR2 LQKENI. Trimming at V came to 6 bases and at J to 0 bases, leaving 9 bases not matched to a gene. There are 16 residues in the CDR3. CDR3 in amino acids: CASSPWTGTMNTEAFF. Here the CDR3 DNA reads TGTGCCAGCTCGCCCTGGACAGGGACGATGAACACTGAAGCTTTCTTT.

The V and J genes are TRBV4-2 and TRBJ1-3, with 9 nucleotides matching TRBD1. V shed 4 bases, J shed 2 bases, and the junction held 3 bases outside the gene matches. The CDR3 length is 15 residues. Germline assignment: CDR1 LGHNA and CDR2 YNFKEQ. Written as DNA, the CDR3 is TGTGCCAGCAGCCGCGGGACAGGGACTGGAAACACCATATATTTT. It codes for CASSRGTGTGNTIYF.

This chain's CDR3 is CASSIVGLPQVTEAFF. The CDR3 coding sequence is TGTGCCAGTAGTATAGTGGGGCTTCCTCAGGTGACTGAAGCTTTCTTT. The chain employs TRBV19 and TRBJ1-1, with D maybe TRBD1 (5 bases). The germline CDR1 and CDR2 sequences are LNHDA and SQIVND (reference sequence). V lost 1 base and J 5 bases, leaving 17 bases between the germline ends. The CDR3 covers 16 residues.

The V and J genes are TRBV15 and TRBJ1-5; no clear D. The ends were cut back, 1 base at V and 7 bases at J, with 5 bases in the middle. Germline lookup yields CDR1 LNHNV and CDR2 YYDKDF (reference sequence). The CDR3 covers 12 residues. This chain's CDR3 is CATSRAQQPQHF. The CDR3 nucleotides read TGTGCCACCAGCAGAGCGCAGCAGCCCCAGCATTTT.

This chain uses TRBV6-4 with TRBJ2-7; 11 bases are shared with TRBD2. V lost 6 bases to trimming and J lost 0 bases; unmatched junction nucleotides: 4. The CDR3 is 15 amino acids. CDR1 is MRHNA, CDR2 SNTAGT, per germline. The CDR3 sequence is CASSNGTSGSYEQYF. The CDR3 DNA reads as TGTGCCAGCAGCAACGGGACTAGCGGCTCCTACGAGCAGTACTTC.

This chain joins TRBV7-2 and TRBJ2-7; 14 bases fit TRBD2. Germline-derived CDR1 and CDR2 are SGHTA and FQGNSA. The CDR3 runs 17 residues. V lost 3 bases to trimming and J lost 4 bases; unmatched junction nucleotides: 8. The CDR3 loop reads CASSLIGLAGGGYEQYF. CDR3 DNA: TGTGCCAGCAGCTTGATTGGACTAGCGGGAGGTGGGTACGAGCAGTACTTC.

Here the CDR3 reads CASSQATSGRAYEQYF. CDR3 sequence (DNA): TGTGCCAGCAGCCAGGCTACTAGCGGGAGAGCCTACGAGCAGTACTTC. The chain joins TRBV4-2 to TRBJ2-7; 11 nucleotides align to TRBD2. Germline assignment: CDR1 LGHNA and CDR2 YNFKEQ. The J segment lost 2 bases and the V segment lost 3 bases, leaving 6 bases of the junction unmatched. This CDR3 has 16 amino acids.

The gene calls are TRBV6-1 and TRBJ2-7, with 10 nucleotides matching TRBD2. J gave up 5 bases and V 7 bases, and 11 bases lay outside the gene matches. Looked up from germline, CDR1 is MNHNS and CDR2 is SASEGT. CDR3 length: 15 amino acids. CDR3 DNA: TGTGCCAGCAATCGTATAGCGGGGGGTCGGGACGAGCAGTACTTC. Its translation is CASNRIAGGRDEQYF.

For the CDR3, the DNA is TGCGCCAGCAGGTGGGACAGCGCTAACTATGGCTACACCTTC. Protein product: CASRWDSANYGYTF. The chain couples TRBV5-1 to TRBJ1-2, with TRBD1 matching over 7 bases. The CDR3 contains 14 residues. Germline CDR1 is SGHRS and CDR2 is YFSETQ. Trimming at V came to 5 bases and at J to 0 bases, leaving 4 bases not matched to a gene. Full variable domain (rest looked up from reference TRBV5-1 and TRBJ1-2): KAGVTQTPRYLIKTRGQQVTLSCSPISGHRSVSWYQQTPGQGLQFLFEYFSETQRNKGNFPGRFSGRQFSNSRSEMNVSTLELGDSALYLCASRWDSANYGYTFGSGTRLTVV.

V is TRBV5-1 and J is TRBJ2-4; TRBD2 matches at 14 bases. This CDR3 is built from 16 residues. The J segment lost 6 bases and the V segment lost 4 bases, leaving 6 bases of the junction unmatched. The V gene's germline CDR1 is SGHRS and CDR2 YFSETQ. In DNA, the CDR3 is TGCGCCAGCAGCCCGACTAGCGGGAGGGAGTTAAACATTCAGTACTTC. This sequence encodes CASSPTSGRELNIQYF.

This chain links TRBV5-1 with TRBJ2-2; D is ambiguous. Germline V gene lookup returns CDR1 SGHRS and CDR2 YFSETQ. CDR3 length: 15 residues. With 1 base removed from V and 3 bases from J, the gap between germline ends came to 10 bases. CDR3 in amino acids: CASSLNSWHTGELFF. The CDR3 region has the DNA TGCGCCAGCAGCTTGAACAGTTGGCACACCGGGGAGCTGTTTTTT.

The chain has TRBV27 and TRBJ1-2, with D maybe TRBD1 (6 bases). The CDR3 sequence is 13 residues long. From germline, CDR1 is MNHEY and CDR2 SMNVEV (reference sequence). Between the trimmed V and J ends, which lost 3 bases and 8 bases, there was a span of 13 bases. In nucleotides, the CDR3 is TGTGCCAGCAGTTTGAGCAGGGGAGAAGGCTACACCTTC. Its translation: CASSLSRGEGYTF.

The chain employs TRBV7-3 and TRBJ2-1; 8 nucleotides align to TRBD2. CDR3 length: 15 residues. The germline gives CDR1 SGHTA, CDR2 FQGTGA. V lost 6 bases, J lost 6 bases, and 10 bases stayed unmatched. The chain's CDR3 is CASSRTSGLGNEQFF. DNA for the CDR3: TGTGCCAGCAGTCGTACTAGCGGCCTTGGCAATGAGCAGTTCTTC.

The rearrangement uses TRBV4-2 and TRBJ2-1; tentative D call: TRBD2 (5 bases). Germline assignment: CDR1 LGHNA and CDR2 YNFKEQ. Between the trimmed V and J ends, which lost 0 bases and 0 bases, there was a span of 12 bases. CDR3 length equals 17 residues. The CDR3 spells CASSQDRGPSSYNEQFF. The CDR3 bases are TGTGCCAGCAGCCAAGATAGAGGGCCTAGCTCCTACAATGAGCAGTTCTTC.

J is TRBJ1-2 and V is TRBV6-6, with D unclear. Germline CDR1 reads MNHNY; CDR2 reads SVGAGI (reference sequence). CDR3 length: 12 residues. The V gene lost 4 bases and the J gene lost 14 bases, with 17 bases spanning the gap. The CDR3 DNA reads as TGTGCCAGCAGTTCTACACCTCTAACGGGGACCTTC. Amino acid sequence: CASSSTPLTGTF.

The chain couples TRBV10-3 to TRBJ2-7; 7 nucleotides match TRBD1. The CDR3 has 15 residues. Germline V gene data show CDR1 as ENHRY and CDR2 as SYGVKD. The trim removed 5 bases at V and 3 bases at J, leaving 10 bases unmatched. This CDR3 reads CAISSGQDLYYEQYF. CDR3 DNA: TGTGCCATCAGTTCTGGACAGGACCTATACTACGAGCAGTACTTC.

The J gene is TRBJ2-7, the V gene TRBV27; tentative D call: TRBD1 (6 bases). The germline CDR1 and CDR2 sequences are MNHEY and SMNVEV (reference sequence). This CDR3 has 14 residues. V was pared by 5 bases and J by 2 bases, with 13 bases between. The CDR3 DNA follows: TGTGCCAGCAGTGTTACGGGACATACCTACGAGCAGTACTTC. This translates into CASSVTGHTYEQYF.

The J gene is TRBJ2-3, the V gene TRBV29-1; possibly TRBD2 for D (5 bases). CDR3 length: 13 residues. V was trimmed by 8 bases and J by 3 bases, leaving 15 bases between them. From germline, CDR1 is SQVTM and CDR2 ANQGSEA. CDR3 sequence (DNA): TGCAGCTACTTCGGGGATGGTACAGATACGCAGTATTTT. Translation gives CSYFGDGTDTQYF.

The V gene is TRBV30, the J gene TRBJ1-2; maybe TRBD1 (6 bases). CDR1 is GTSNPN, CDR2 SVGIG, per germline (reference sequence). Trimming pared 2 bases from V and 0 bases from J, leaving 10 bases between. This CDR3 is 14 amino acids long. The CDR3 DNA reads TGTGCCTGGAGTCATCAGGGGCCTAACTATGGCTACACCTTC. Translated: CAWSHQGPNYGYTF.

The chain combines TRBV30 with TRBJ2-7; 10 bases map to TRBD1. The trim removed 1 base at V and 5 bases at J, leaving 2 bases unmatched. This CDR3 comprises 13 residues. CDR1 GTSNPN and CDR2 SVGIG come from the germline V gene (reference sequence). The CDR3 sequence is CAWSDGQGDEQYF. CDR3 nucleotide sequence: TGTGCCTGGAGTGACGGACAGGGGGACGAGCAGTACTTC.